This T cell receptor beta chain was recovered during a study of shared T cell receptors in the human thymus. Libraries were prepared by immunoSEQ multiplex PCR; TCRdb keeps only in-frame clonotypes and omits some of them. Seen here are fewer than 700,000 clones, 85% to 90% observed once, and the top ten hold about 0.01%. Germline V CDR1 and CDR2: DFQATT, SNEGSKA (reference sequence). Between the trimmed V and J ends, which lost 6 bases and 7 bases, there was a span of 12 bases. The CDR3 length is 11 residues. These data are also associated with another study on human thymus T cells. That source notes: Related research described strongly overlapping thymic repertoires in unrelated people.

Sequencing was done on a sample of thymocytes. The source of this sequence is a boy under two years old with a congenital heart defect. This chain joins TRBV20-1 and TRBJ2-5; the D is unclear. In DNA, the CDR3 is TGCAGTGCCGAGAGACGAGGGACCCAGTACTTC. Protein product: CSAERRGTQYF.